The 32 T cell receptor beta chains given below trace back to one sample, sequenced in a study of neoadjuvant anti-PD-1 for oral cavity cancer. Method: immunoSEQ multiplex PCR; TCRdb's copy keeps in-frame clones and lacks some. The sample consists of about 24,000 clones, roughly 29% of them appearing once. The time point is: after neoadjuvant nivolumab, at surgical resection. This specimen was tumor tissue, taken after nivolumab (anti-PD-1) treatment. All receptors derive from a person aged 40 to 85 with oral cavity squamous cell carcinoma.

The genes are TRBV10-1 and TRBJ2-2; TRBD2 matches 10 bases. Per the germline V gene, CDR1 is WNHNN and CDR2 is SYGVQD (reference sequence). This CDR3 is built from 17 residues. V was clipped by 5 bases and J by 1 base; unmatched bases: 7. This CDR3 reads CASSSLAGVGNTGELFF. The CDR3, as DNA: TGCGCCAGCAGTTCCCTAGCGGGAGTTGGGAACACCGGGGAGCTGTTTTTT.

The CDR3 loop is CASSLESRETQYF. CDR3 nucleotides: TGTGCCAGCAGCTTAGAGAGCCGGGAGACCCAGTACTTC. The rearrangement links TRBV11-1 to TRBJ2-5; unclear D gene. The CDR3 extends over 13 amino acids. The germline V gene encodes CDR1 SGHAT and CDR2 FQDESV (reference sequence). V lost 1 base and J 5 bases, leaving 8 bases between the germline ends.

The gene calls are TRBV18 and TRBJ1-2; D uncertain. This CDR3 is built from 13 residues. V was clipped by 4 bases and J by 10 bases, with 16 bases between them. Germline V gives CDR1 KGHSH, CDR2 LQKENI. The CDR3 bases are TGTGCCAGCTCACGCCCGGGCTCTGCAATCTACACCTTC. This sequence encodes CASSRPGSAIYTF. Using reference TRBV18 and TRBJ1-2 for the parts outside the CDR3, the full variable domain is NAGVMQNPRHLVRRRGQEARLRCSPMKGHSHVYWYRQLPEEGLKFMVYLQKENIIDESGMPKERFSAEFPKEGPSILRIQQVVRGDSAAYFCASSRPGSAIYTFGSGTRLTVV.

The gene calls are TRBV6-1 and TRBJ1-5; D is ambiguous. Germline CDR1 MNHNS, CDR2 SASEGT. Trimming shortened V by 1 base and J by 6 bases, and 7 bases separated the two germline ends. CDR3 size: 13 residues. The CDR3 sequence: CASSEVGVQPQHF. The CDR3 region has the DNA TGTGCCAGCAGTGAAGTCGGGGTTCAGCCCCAGCATTTT.

The rearrangement joins TRBV27 to TRBJ1-2, with 12 positions matching TRBD1. Trimming took 5 bases from V and 4 from J; bases not matched to a gene: 11. Germline CDR1 is MNHEY and CDR2 is SMNVEV (reference sequence). This CDR3 region has 17 residues. The CDR3 DNA follows: TGTGCCAGCAGTCCCGGGACAGGGGGCTATTCTGGCTATGGCTACACCTTC. Its protein is CASSPGTGGYSGYGYTF.

By share of the sample, this clone is large. V is TRBV7-9 and J is TRBJ2-7; the D gene is possibly TRBD2 (7 bases). The ends were cut back, 5 bases at V and 1 base at J, with 21 bases in the middle. The CDR3 length is 17 residues. Germline V CDR1 and CDR2: SEHNR, FQNEAQ (reference sequence). The CDR3: CASSLRPGGGGSYEQYF. The CDR3 nucleotides read TGTGCCAGCAGCCTCCGACCCGGAGGGGGGGGTTCCTACGAGCAGTACTTC. The full variable domain, in which reference TRBV7-9 and TRBJ2-7 provide the parts outside the CDR3, is DTGVSQNPRHKITKRGQNVTFRCDPISEHNRLYWYRQTLGQGPEFLTYFQNEAQLEKSRLLSDRFSAERPKGSFSTLEIQRTEQGDSAMYLCASSLRPGGGGSYEQYFGPGTRLTVT.

This clone has just a few counts. The V and J genes are TRBV2 and TRBJ1-4; possible D gene TRBD1, 5 bases. Germline loops: CDR1 SNHLY, CDR2 FYNNEI. The V end lost 5 bases, the J end lost 10 bases, and 11 bases lay between the germline ends. The CDR3 extends over 12 amino acids. The CDR3 region has the DNA TGTGCCAGCAGTCAGGGTCCTGGAAAACTGTTTTTT. It encodes CASSQGPGKLFF.

V is TRBV2 and J is TRBJ2-7; tentatively, D is TRBD1 (5 bases). This CDR3 contains 15 residues. V dropped 7 bases and J dropped 3 bases, with 19 bases sitting between them. Germline-derived CDR1 and CDR2 are SNHLY and FYNNEI. CDR3 coding DNA: TGTGCCAGCATCCCTGGCAGGGCTCGGAACTACGAGCAGTACTTC. As protein: CASIPGRARNYEQYF.

The chain's CDR3 is CASTRSGTGENEQYF. The CDR3 DNA reads as TGTGCCAGCACGAGGTCTGGGACAGGAGAAAACGAGCAGTACTTC. This sequence joins TRBV28 and TRBJ2-7; 8 bases line up with TRBD1. The CDR3 covers 15 residues. J gave up 5 bases and V 7 bases, and 13 bases lay outside the gene matches. Germline CDR1 and CDR2: MDHEN and SYDVKM.

The CDR3 loop reads CASSTTGQGGDEQFF. As DNA, the CDR3 is TGTGCCAGCAGCACTACGGGACAGGGGGGCGATGAGCAGTTCTTC. The V call is TRBV7-9, the J call TRBJ2-1; the match to TRBD1 covers 11 bases. The CDR3 has 15 amino acids. V was pared by 5 bases and J by 8 bases, with 8 bases of the junction left unmatched. Germline CDR1 reads SEHNR; CDR2 reads FQNEAQ (reference sequence).

The chain recombines TRBV7-6 with TRBJ1-1; 7 nucleotides line up with TRBD1. The CDR3 is made up of 13 amino acids. The germline V gene has CDR1 SGHVS and CDR2 FNYEAQ. V was pared by 6 bases and J by 3 bases, with 4 bases of the junction left unmatched. The CDR3 here is CASSSQGDTEAFF. DNA of the CDR3: TGTGCCAGCAGTTCGCAGGGGGACACTGAAGCTTTCTTT.

The chain has TRBV28 and TRBJ1-1; D uncertain. The CDR3 covers 13 residues. The V gene's germline CDR1 is MDHEN and CDR2 SYDVKM. Trimming took 7 bases from V and 3 from J, leaving 12 bases between them. The CDR3: CASTPYRYTEAFF. The CDR3, as DNA: TGTGCCAGCACCCCCTACCGTTACACTGAAGCTTTCTTT. Full variable domain (remainder filled in from reference TRBV28 and TRBJ1-1): DVKVTQSSRYLVKRTGEKVFLECVQDMDHENMFWYRQDPGLGLRLIYFSYDVKMKEKGDIPEGYSVSREKKERFSLILESASTNQTSMYLCASTPYRYTEAFFGQGTRLTVV.

CDR3 region: CASSLAASGGADTQYF. The CDR3 DNA sequence: TGCGCCAGCAGCTTGGCGGCTAGCGGGGGGGCAGATACGCAGTATTTT. This chain connects TRBV5-1 to TRBJ2-3, with 12 bases lining up with TRBD2. Germline lookup yields CDR1 SGHRS and CDR2 YFSETQ. The length of the CDR3 is 16 residues. J was trimmed by 4 bases and V by 0 bases; bases with no gene match: 3.

This chain connects TRBV9 to TRBJ2-7; 8 bases match TRBD1. The V gene end was trimmed by 3 bases and the J gene end by 5 bases; junction bases not matched to a gene: 7. Germline assignment: CDR1 SGDLS and CDR2 YYNGEE. The length of the CDR3 is 14 residues. For the CDR3, the DNA is TGTGCCAGCAGCGGCAGGGGGCATCAGGACGAGCAGTACTTC. It yields the protein CASSGRGHQDEQYF.

The V gene is TRBV7-9, the J gene TRBJ1-2; TRBD1 aligns across 8 bases. The CDR3 contains 15 residues. With 0 bases clipped from V and 3 bases from J, the junction kept 3 bases outside the gene matches. The V gene's germline CDR1 is SEHNR and CDR2 FQNEAQ (reference sequence). CDR3 amino acids: CASSLAGQGYYGYTF. CDR3 in DNA: TGTGCCAGCAGCTTAGCCGGACAGGGTTACTATGGCTACACCTTC.

CDR3 in amino acids: CASSEWGFTEAFF. CDR3 sequence (DNA): TGTGCCAGCAGTGAATGGGGTTTCACTGAAGCTTTCTTT. The V gene is TRBV6-1, the J gene TRBJ1-1; D is ambiguous. In germline, CDR1 is MNHNS, CDR2 SASEGT. The V end lost 2 bases, the J end lost 4 bases, and 8 bases lay between the germline ends. There are 13 residues in the CDR3.

Of note for this clone: Other DNA sequences in this specimen translate into the identical CDR3. The V gene is TRBV29-1, the J gene TRBJ2-1, with TRBD2 matching 10 bases. The germline CDR1 and CDR2 sequences are SQVTM and ANQGSEA. V shed 5 bases, J shed 2 bases, and the junction held 3 bases outside the gene matches. CDR3 size: 14 residues. The CDR3 region is CSVSGLATYNEQFF. The CDR3 nucleotides are TGCAGCGTTTCGGGACTAGCGACCTACAATGAGCAGTTCTTC.

This clone was picked up a small number of times. The J gene is TRBJ2-2, the V gene TRBV7-9; D is undetermined. V lost 1 base and J lost 0, with 12 bases in between. The CDR3 is made up of 17 amino acids. From germline, CDR1 is SEHNR and CDR2 FQNEAQ (reference sequence). The CDR3 spells CASSLGSAATNTGELFF. The DNA for the CDR3 is TGTGCCAGCAGCTTAGGGTCGGCAGCCACGAACACCGGGGAGCTGTTTTTT.

The chain joins TRBV7-2 to TRBJ1-5; TRBD1 agrees at 9 bases. J gave up 5 bases and V 5 bases, and 4 bases lay outside the gene matches. Germline V gene sequence: CDR1 SGHTA, CDR2 FQGNSA. The CDR3 totals 14 residues. Here the CDR3 DNA reads TGTGCCAGCAGCCGGACAGGGGACTATCAGCCCCAGCATTTT. Residues: CASSRTGDYQPQHF.

This clone was seen more than once but under ten times. The gene calls are TRBV6-5 and TRBJ1-2, with a tentative D call TRBD1 (6 bases). There are 15 residues in the CDR3. Germline CDR1 MNHEY, CDR2 SVGAGI. V was clipped by 5 bases and J by 2 bases, with 15 bases between them. This CDR3 reads CASSQTYRENYGYTF. The CDR3 DNA reads TGTGCCAGCAGTCAGACATACAGGGAGAACTATGGCTACACCTTC.

The chain combines TRBV7-9 with TRBJ1-2, with 7 nucleotides matching TRBD1. The CDR3 is 13 residues long. Germline V gene data show CDR1 as SEHNR and CDR2 as FQNEAQ (reference sequence). Unmatched junction bases numbered 2, after V lost 1 base and J lost 6 bases. The CDR3 loop is CASSLEGQHGYTF. CDR3 in DNA: TGTGCCAGCAGCTTAGAGGGACAGCATGGCTACACCTTC.

The chain employs TRBV2 and TRBJ1-5, with 8 bases that match TRBD1. Germline trimming cut 7 bases from V and 2 bases from J; bases unmatched to any gene: 4. Looked up from germline, CDR1 is SNHLY and CDR2 is FYNNEI. The CDR3 length is 14 residues. CDR3 loop: CASTGGQGNQPQHF. The CDR3 region has the DNA TGTGCCAGCACAGGGGGACAGGGCAATCAGCCCCAGCATTTT.

The rearrangement links TRBV13 to TRBJ2-7; 7 positions agree with TRBD2. The CDR3 totals 15 residues. In germline, CDR1 is PRHDT, CDR2 FYEKMQ (reference sequence). Trimming cost V 7 bases and J 5 bases; bases outside gene matches: 14. CDR3 amino acids: CASTVTGGNIHEQYF. CDR3 nucleotide sequence: TGTGCCAGCACGGTTACGGGGGGTAATATCCACGAGCAGTACTTC.

The DNA for the CDR3 is TGTGCCAGCAGCTTCTCAGGGACAGGCTACGAGCAGTACTTC. Its protein is CASSFSGTGYEQYF. The chain combines TRBV7-9 with TRBJ2-7; the match to TRBD1 covers 8 bases. The CDR3 loop spans 14 amino acids. Germline assignment: CDR1 SEHNR and CDR2 FQNEAQ (reference sequence). V trimming: 3 bases; J trimming: 3 bases; junction bases outside the gene matches: 4.

The rearrangement uses TRBV28 and TRBJ1-2, with D tentatively TRBD1 (6 bases). CDR1 and CDR2 (germline): MDHEN, SYDVKM. V shed 7 bases and J shed 2 bases, with 11 bases lying between them. The CDR3 sequence is 13 residues long. CDR3 nucleotides: TGTGCCAGCAACAGGGAGGGGAACTATGGCTACACCTTC. It translates to CASNREGNYGYTF.

V and J are TRBV7-9 and TRBJ2-2; the D is unclear. Germline V CDR1 and CDR2: SEHNR, FQNEAQ (reference sequence). The CDR3 is made up of 15 amino acids. The V end was cut by 5 bases, the J end by 4 bases, with 14 bases between. As DNA, the CDR3 is TGTGCCAGCAGCCTGCGGAGCGTCGGCACCGGGGAGCTGTTTTTT. It encodes CASSLRSVGTGELFF. Complete variable domain (other parts from reference TRBV7-9 and TRBJ2-2): DTGVSQNPRHKITKRGQNVTFRCDPISEHNRLYWYRQTLGQGPEFLTYFQNEAQLEKSRLLSDRFSAERPKGSFSTLEIQRTEQGDSAMYLCASSLRSVGTGELFFGEGSRLTVL.

This clone was detected once. The CDR3 reads CSAYGGAGANVLTF. The CDR3 DNA follows: TGCAGCGCTTACGGCGGGGCCGGGGCCAACGTCCTGACTTTC. The V and J genes are TRBV29-1 and TRBJ2-6, with D possibly matching TRBD2 (6 bases). Trimming took off 7 bases at V and 4 bases at J, with 14 bases between the two ends. The CDR3 runs 14 residues. Germline-derived CDR1 and CDR2 are SQVTM and ANQGSEA.

V gene TRBV28 combines with J gene TRBJ2-7, with 9 bases aligning to TRBD1. This CDR3 is 15 amino acids long. Germline V lookup: CDR1 MDHEN, CDR2 SYDVKM. With V trimmed by 2 bases and J by 2 bases, 4 bases remained unmatched. Written as DNA, the CDR3 is TGTGCCAGCAGTTTAGCCGGGACAGGGACCTACGAGCAGTACTTC. Translating it yields CASSLAGTGTYEQYF.

In its sample, this clone was seen a few times. For the CDR3, the DNA is TGCGCCAGCAGCCAAGTTATCCAAGAGACCCAGTACTTC. Its translation is CASSQVIQETQYF. The J gene is TRBJ2-5, the V gene TRBV4-1, with unresolved D. This CDR3 has 13 amino acids. V lost 1 base and J 1 base, leaving 4 bases between the germline ends. Looked up from germline, CDR1 is MGHRA and CDR2 is YSYEKL.

This clone has a handful of counts. With a far larger clone one base away, a read error is the likely cause. V usage is TRBV7-9 and J usage is TRBJ2-7; D unclear. The CDR3 has 12 amino acids. Trimming removed 5 bases at V and 2 bases at J, with 7 bases between. Germline V gene sequence: CDR1 SEHNR, CDR2 FQNEAQ (reference sequence). The CDR3 here is CASSPRPYEQYF. In nucleotides, the CDR3 is TGTGCCAGCAGCCCCCGGCCCTACGAGCAGTACTTC. Filled out from reference TRBV7-9 and TRBJ2-7, the complete variable domain reads DTGVSQNPRHKITKRGQNVTFRCDPISEHNRLYWYRQTLGQGPEFLTYFQNEAQLEKSRLLSDRFSAERPKGSFSTLEIQRTEQGDSAMYLCASSPRPYEQYFGPGTRLTVT.

The CDR3 protein is CASSPYSYNSPLHF. The CDR3 coding sequence is TGTGCCAGCAGCCCCTACTCCTATAATTCACCCCTCCACTTT. The V and J genes are TRBV27 and TRBJ1-6, with unresolved D. This CDR3 has 14 amino acids. V was clipped by 6 bases and J by 0 bases, with 6 bases between them. In germline, CDR1 is MNHEY, CDR2 SMNVEV (reference sequence).

The sample holds a few counts of this clone. The genes are TRBV5-1 and TRBJ1-1; 7 bases are shared with TRBD1. J lost 5 bases, V lost 4 bases, and 8 bases had no gene match. Germline lookup yields CDR1 SGHRS and CDR2 YFSETQ. The CDR3 has 14 amino acids. The CDR3 coding sequence is TGCGCCAGCAGCCTACAGGGGATTGGGACTGAAGCTTTCTTT. Protein sequence: CASSLQGIGTEAFF.